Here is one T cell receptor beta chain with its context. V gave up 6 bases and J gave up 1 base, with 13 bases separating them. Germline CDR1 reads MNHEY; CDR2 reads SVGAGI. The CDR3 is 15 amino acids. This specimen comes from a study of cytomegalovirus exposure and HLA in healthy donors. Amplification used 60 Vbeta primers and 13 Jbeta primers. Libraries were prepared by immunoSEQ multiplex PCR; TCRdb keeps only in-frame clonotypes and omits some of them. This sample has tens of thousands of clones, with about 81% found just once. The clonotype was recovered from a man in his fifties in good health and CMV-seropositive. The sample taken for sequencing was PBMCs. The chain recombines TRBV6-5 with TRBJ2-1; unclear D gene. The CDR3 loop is CASRGRLESYNEQFF. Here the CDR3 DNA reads TGTGCCAGCAGAGGCAGACTTGAATCCTACAATGAGCAGTTCTTC.